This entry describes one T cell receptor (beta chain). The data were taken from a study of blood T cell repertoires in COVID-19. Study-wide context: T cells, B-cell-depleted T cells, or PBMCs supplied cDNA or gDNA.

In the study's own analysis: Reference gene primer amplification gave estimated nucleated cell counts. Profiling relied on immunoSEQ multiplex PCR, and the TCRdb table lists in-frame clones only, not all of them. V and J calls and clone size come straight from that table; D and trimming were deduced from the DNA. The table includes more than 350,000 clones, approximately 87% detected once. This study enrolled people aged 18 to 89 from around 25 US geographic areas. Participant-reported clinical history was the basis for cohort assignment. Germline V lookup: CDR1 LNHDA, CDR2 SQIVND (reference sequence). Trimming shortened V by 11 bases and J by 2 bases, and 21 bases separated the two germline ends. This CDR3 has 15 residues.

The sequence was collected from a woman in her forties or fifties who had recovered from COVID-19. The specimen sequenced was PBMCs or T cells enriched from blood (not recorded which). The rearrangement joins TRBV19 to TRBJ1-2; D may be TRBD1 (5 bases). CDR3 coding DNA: TGTGCCGCCCAGGCCGGGCACCGACAGAACTATGGCTACACCTTC. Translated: CAAQAGHRQNYGYTF.